This is a list of T cell receptor beta chains from one sample in a study of cytomegalovirus exposure and HLA in healthy donors. Libraries were prepared by immunoSEQ multiplex PCR; TCRdb keeps only in-frame clonotypes and omits some of them. The repertoire consists of 200,000 to 250,000 clones, with 85% to 90% occurring once and the leading ten covering about 1.2%. The sequenced sample was PBMCs. These receptor sequences come from a human donor in good health. CDR3s include the opening cysteine and the closing phenylalanine or tryptophan. The D gene is left open where the match is weak. Size is stated for part of the rows, as once, few or many counts, or as a class when the clone is expanded.

v_call	j_call	d_call	clone_size	cdr3_nt	cdr3_aa
TRBV9	TRBJ2-7	TRBD1	.	TGTGCCAGCAGCGGCCGGGACAGGCCTTCCTACGAGCAGTACTTC	CASSGRDRPSYEQYF
TRBV10-2	TRBJ2-3	.	.	TGCGCCAGCAGGGTGATTGGGGCCAACACAGATACGCAGTATTTT	CASRVIGANTDTQYF
TRBV6-1	TRBJ2-6	TRBD1	few	TGTGCCAGCAGTGAAACAGGGGCTGGGGCCAACGTCCTGACTTTC	CASSETGAGANVLTF
TRBV5-1	TRBJ2-5	.	few	TGCGCCAGCAGCTTGTTTAGCCGACCCCAAGAGACCCAGTACTTC	CASSLFSRPQETQYF
TRBV4-1	TRBJ2-1	.	.	TGCGCCAGCAGCATGGAGAGCCCCTCCTACAATGAGCAGTTCTTC	CASSMESPSYNEQFF
TRBV7-9	TRBJ1-3	TRBD1	.	TGTGCCAGCAGACGCTCCGGGACAGCTTCTGGAAACACCATATATTTT	CASRRSGTASGNTIYF
TRBV28	TRBJ1-2	TRBD1	.	TGTGCCAGCAGCCCAGGGGGGACTAACTATGGCTACACCTTC	CASSPGGTNYGYTF
TRBV5-6	TRBJ2-7	.	.	TGTGCCAGCAGTTTGCTAGCCTACGAGCAGTACTTC	CASSLLAYEQYF
TRBV10-1	TRBJ1-5	.	.	TGCGCCAGCAGTGAATCGTCGTATAGCAATCAGCCCCAGCATTTT	CASSESSYSNQPQHF
TRBV18	TRBJ2-7	TRBD1	.	TGTGCCAGCTCACTCGTTCCGGGACAGACCTACGAGCAGTACTTC	CASSLVPGQTYEQYF
TRBV5-4	TRBJ2-3	TRBD2	.	TGTGCCAGCAGCCCTGGACTAGCGGGAGGTGGAGATACGCAGTATTTT	CASSPGLAGGGDTQYF
TRBV7-8	TRBJ2-5	TRBD1	.	TGTGCCAGCAGCCCCGTGACAGGGGGGACCCAGTACTTC	CASSPVTGGTQYF
TRBV10-3	TRBJ2-7	TRBD2	.	TGTGCCATCAGTGGAGCGCGGGAGAGCCTGGGGGAGCAGTACTTC	CAISGARESLGEQYF
TRBV15	TRBJ2-2	TRBD2	.	TGTGCCACCAGCAGGGGGAGGGCCGGGGAGCTGTTTTTT	CATSRGRAGELFF
TRBV11-3	TRBJ2-1	TRBD1	.	TGTGCCAGCAGCTTAGGTCGGACAGGGGGCGCTGCCCGCGGGTACAATGAGCAGTTCTTC	CASSLGRTGGAARGYNEQFF
TRBV6-5	TRBJ1-5	.	.	TGTGCCAGCAGTTCAGCGGCAGCGTCGATGGATCAGCCCCAGCATTTT	CASSSAAASMDQPQHF
TRBV5-1	TRBJ2-5	.	.	TGCGCCAGCCGCCCTGTGGGCAGTTACCAAGAGACCCAGTACTTC	CASRPVGSYQETQYF